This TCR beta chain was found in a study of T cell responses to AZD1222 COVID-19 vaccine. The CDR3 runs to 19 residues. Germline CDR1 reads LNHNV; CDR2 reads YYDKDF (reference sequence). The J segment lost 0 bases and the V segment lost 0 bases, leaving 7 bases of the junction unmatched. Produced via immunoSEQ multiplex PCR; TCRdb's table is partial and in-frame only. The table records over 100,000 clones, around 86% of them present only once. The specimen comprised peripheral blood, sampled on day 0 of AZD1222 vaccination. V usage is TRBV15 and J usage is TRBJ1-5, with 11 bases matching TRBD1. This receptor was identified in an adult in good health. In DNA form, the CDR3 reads TGTGCCACCAGCAGAGACGTGGACAGGGGGCCAGATAGCAATCAGCCCCAGCATTTT. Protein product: CATSRDVDRGPDSNQPQHF.